This passage covers 8 T cell receptor beta chains from one sample sequenced in a study of blood T cell repertoires in COVID-19 (dated by TCRdb to the early 2020s). The library was obtained by the immunoSEQ multiplex PCR assay. Drawn from immuneACCESS, this table holds only the in-frame rearrangements with V and J called that TCRdb kept. Clones are partly lost; checked studies trace under half to an unresolved V gene and leave the rest unexplained. This sample is represented by 200,000 to 250,000 clones; approximately 86% of them were singletons. The biggest ten clones account for about 3.6% of the sample. The sample was peripheral blood. Receptors were obtained from an elderly woman with acute or convalescent COVID-19.

J is TRBJ1-5 and V is TRBV19, with unresolved D. Germline assignment: CDR1 LNHDA and CDR2 SQIVND (reference sequence). The CDR3 has 12 residues. Trimming cost V 1 base and J 8 bases, with 6 bases left between them. The CDR3 here is CASSIVPEPQHF. The CDR3, as DNA: TGTGCCAGTAGTATAGTCCCGGAGCCCCAGCATTTT. Complete variable domain (other parts from reference TRBV19 and TRBJ1-5): DGGITQSPKYLFRKEGQNVTLSCEQNLNHDAMYWYRQDPGQGLRLIYYSQIVNDFQKGDIAEGYSVSREKKESFPLTVTSAQKNPTAFYLCASSIVPEPQHFGDGTRLSIL.

This chain connects TRBV29-1 to TRBJ1-1; maybe TRBD1 (5 bases). CDR1 and CDR2 from the germline V gene are SQVTM and ANQGSEA. The V and J ends lost 3 bases and 6 bases respectively, with 11 bases between them. There are 12 residues in the CDR3. The CDR3 bases are TGCAGCGTTGAGGGCGGGGGTTCTGAAGCTTTCTTT. It yields the protein CSVEGGGSEAFF.

The V gene is TRBV21-1, the J gene TRBJ2-1; the table names TRBD2, a call not compared with the DNA. TRBV21-1 is designated a pseudogene. The CDR3 runs to 20 residues. This chain's CDR3 is CASSDPPSGGAGRSYNEQFF. The CDR3 DNA follows: TGTGCCAGCAGCGACCCCCCGAGCGGGGGGGCCGGTAGGTCCTACAATGAGCAGTTCTTC.

V and J are TRBV5-1 and TRBJ2-7; the match to TRBD1 covers 8 bases. CDR1 is SGHRS and CDR2 is YFSETQ in the germline V gene. The length of the CDR3 is 16 residues. Trimming removed 0 bases from V and 2 bases from J; junction bases left unmatched: 7. The CDR3 region is CASSLVSGQGTYEQYF. DNA of the CDR3: TGCGCCAGCAGCTTGGTCTCTGGACAGGGAACCTACGAGCAGTACTTC.

On this clone itself: The identical CDR3 is also encoded by other nucleotide sequences in the sample. The rearrangement joins TRBV19 to TRBJ2-3; 11 nucleotides agree with TRBD2. This CDR3 spans 13 amino acids. Germline values: CDR1 LNHDA, CDR2 SQIVND (reference sequence). V shed 8 bases, J shed 3 bases, and the junction held 1 base outside the gene matches. This CDR3 is CASGTSGTDTQYF. CDR3 DNA sequence: TGTGCCAGTGGGACTAGCGGTACAGATACGCAGTATTTT.

The rearrangement uses TRBV6-5 and TRBJ2-2; tentatively, D is TRBD2 (6 bases). The V gene's germline CDR1 is MNHEY and CDR2 SVGAGI. The CDR3 has 12 amino acids. The V and J ends lost 10 bases and 7 bases respectively, with 13 bases between them. In DNA form, the CDR3 reads TGTGCCAACGGGCGGGGCTACGGGGAGCTGTTTTTT. It encodes CANGRGYGELFF.

The V gene is TRBV6-7, the J gene TRBJ1-1; D is perhaps TRBD1 (6 bases). TRBV6-7 is known as an ORF, though its function is uncertain. The V end lost 2 bases, the J end lost 1 base, and 17 bases lay between the germline ends. This CDR3 has 17 amino acids. CDR3 sequence: CASSYRGARSSNTEAFF. The CDR3 DNA is TGTGCCAGCAGTTACCGGGGGGCCAGGAGTTCGAACACTGAAGCTTTCTTT.

This clone was counted between two and nine times. This chain links TRBV28 with TRBJ1-2; D remains unclear. There are 12 residues in the CDR3. Germline loops: CDR1 MDHEN, CDR2 SYDVKM. Between the trimmed V and J ends, which lost 5 bases and 4 bases, there was a span of 8 bases. CDR3 sequence (DNA): TGTGCCAGCAGTCCACAGATCTATGGCTACACCTTC. This sequence encodes CASSPQIYGYTF.